This T cell receptor beta chain was sequenced for a study of cytomegalovirus exposure and HLA in healthy donors. Study results and limitations: Cytomegalovirus-associated TCR beta chains were listed, numbering around 150. In vitro work confirmed that a few CMV-associated chains recognize CMV antigens.

Clones were read by immunoSEQ multiplex PCR, and TCRdb kept only the in-frame ones, dropping some. The sample records tens of thousands of clones, 80% to 85% being singletons. CDR1 is SGHVS and CDR2 is FNYEAQ in the germline V gene. This CDR3 is 14 amino acids long. V gave up 5 bases and J gave up 5 bases; unmatched junction bases: 5. A note on this clone: What it recognizes is unknown.

The sample comprised PBMCs. The TCR sequence derives from a woman aged 18-29 years in good health and CMV-seropositive. The chain employs TRBV7-6 and TRBJ2-5; 10 bases are a match to TRBD2. The CDR3 is CASSQRGGRETQYF. CDR3 DNA sequence: TGTGCCAGCAGCCAGCGGGGGGGCCGGGAGACCCAGTACTTC. Looking up the rest from reference TRBV7-6 and TRBJ2-5 gives the full variable domain: GAGVSQSPRYKVTKRGQDVALRCDPISGHVSLYWYRQALGQGPEFLTYFNYEAQQDKSGLPNDRFSAERPEGSISTLTIQRTEQRDSAMYRCASSQRGGRETQYFGPGTRLLVL.